The 14 T cell receptor beta chains in this list originate from one sample, sequenced in a study of Ad26.COV2.S vaccination and SARS-CoV-2 variants (dated by TCRdb to the early 2020s). Reading the label with the study, this specimen's treatment or condition is: around 19 received Ad26.COV2.S at low or high dose, single or two shots; 5 received placebo; per-sample allocation not given. Repertoires of vaccine and placebo recipients were sequenced from samples collected on day 63 after the first injection. The library was made by the immunoSEQ multiplex PCR assay. Entries here come from immuneACCESS through TCRdb and include only in-frame sequences with V and J called. Some clones fail to appear in such tables; in the studies checked, an unresolved V gene covers under half of the shortfall, and the cause of the remainder is unknown. This sample comprises around 420,000 clones, approximately 90% of them detected only once. Around 3.6% of the sample rests with the top ten.

The sequencing used peripheral blood, collected in a trial of Ad26.COV2.S vaccine versus placebo. These receptors were taken from a person between 18 and 65 years old who received the Ad26.COV2.S COVID-19 vaccine or a placebo.

This chain uses TRBV7-9 with TRBJ2-4, with 10 bases that match TRBD1. This CDR3 is 16 amino acids long. Germline CDR1 reads SEHNR; CDR2 reads FQNEAQ (reference sequence). V shed 5 bases, J shed 1 base, and the junction held 5 bases outside the gene matches. CDR3 bases: TGTGCCAGCAGCATGACAGGGGGCGATGCCAAAAACATTCAGTACTTC. Its protein product is CASSMTGGDAKNIQYF. The full variable domain, in which reference TRBV7-9 and TRBJ2-4 provide the parts outside the CDR3, is DTGVSQNPRHKITKRGQNVTFRCDPISEHNRLYWYRQTLGQGPEFLTYFQNEAQLEKSRLLSDRFSAERPKGSFSTLEIQRTEQGDSAMYLCASSMTGGDAKNIQYFGAGTRLSVL.

This clone was recorded only once. The J gene is TRBJ2-5, the V gene TRBV2; D gene uncertain. V shed 7 bases and J shed 4 bases, with 4 bases lying between them. Germline CDR1 is SNHLY and CDR2 is FYNNEI. CDR3 length: 10 amino acids. This CDR3 reads CASKAETQYF. DNA for the CDR3: TGTGCCAGCAAAGCAGAGACCCAGTACTTC.

This clone was seen once. This rearrangement joins TRBV6-1 to TRBJ2-7; 11 bases line up with TRBD1. Germline assignment: CDR1 MNHNS and CDR2 SASEGT. The CDR3 is 14 residues long. V shed 3 bases and J 7 bases; nucleotides not matched to a gene: 5. In DNA, the CDR3 is TGTGCCAGCAGTGACGGACAGGGGGCGGGGGAGCAGTACTTC. Translating gives CASSDGQGAGEQYF.

The genes are TRBV7-8 and TRBJ2-3; D remains ambiguous. The germline V and J ends were trimmed by 4 bases and 3 bases, with 14 bases remaining between them. Germline CDR1 reads SGHVS; CDR2 reads FQNEAQ. The CDR3 runs to 15 residues. CDR3 DNA: TGTGCCAGCAGCTCCCTATGGGGTGGAACAGATACGCAGTATTTT. It codes for CASSSLWGGTDTQYF.

The rearrangement uses TRBV20-1 and TRBJ1-1; unclear D gene. Trimming removed 3 bases from V and 2 bases from J, with 10 bases in between. Germline V gene data show CDR1 as DFQATT and CDR2 as SNEGSKA (reference sequence). The CDR3 has 13 residues. CDR3 residues: CSASSGINTEAFF. CDR3 nucleotide sequence: TGCAGTGCTAGTTCGGGGATTAACACTGAAGCTTTCTTT.

The chain is built from TRBV28 and TRBJ2-2, with D possibly being TRBD1 or TRBD2 (5 bases each). This CDR3 comprises 16 residues. The V end was cut by 6 bases, the J end by 4 bases, with 18 bases between. Germline CDR1 MDHEN, CDR2 SYDVKM. This chain's CDR3 is CASSSGTRRATGELFF. CDR3 DNA: TGTGCCAGCAGCTCCGGGACCCGGCGAGCCACCGGGGAGCTGTTTTTT.

The CDR3 bases are TGCGCCAGCAGCCCTAACTCGACCGCTACCTTACCCGGGGAGCTGTTTTTT. Translation gives CASSPNSTATLPGELFF. V gene TRBV4-1 combines with J gene TRBJ2-2; D call uncertain. V was shortened by 4 bases and J by 6 bases, with 21 bases between the two germline ends. Germline CDR1 and CDR2: MGHRA and YSYEKL. This CDR3 comprises 17 residues.

This sequence joins TRBV19 and TRBJ1-4; no definite D call. The V gene lost 5 bases and the J gene lost 5 bases, with 21 bases spanning the gap. CDR3 length equals 17 residues. Per the germline V gene, CDR1 is LNHDA and CDR2 is SQIVND (reference sequence). The CDR3 is CASSLRQQTGLNEKLFF. CDR3 DNA sequence: TGTGCCAGTAGTCTCCGCCAACAGACGGGATTAAATGAAAAACTGTTTTTT.

The chain recombines TRBV30 with TRBJ1-5; a weak D match, TRBD1 (6 bases). Germline loops: CDR1 GTSNPN, CDR2 SVGIG (reference sequence). V was trimmed by 2 bases and J by 6 bases, leaving 17 bases between them. CDR3 length: 15 amino acids. The CDR3 protein is CAWSQAGASSQPQHF. In DNA form, the CDR3 reads TGTGCCTGGAGTCAGGCGGGGGCTTCGAGTCAGCCCCAGCATTTT.

This chain links TRBV5-8 with TRBJ2-7, with D unclear. Germline values: CDR1 SGHTS, CDR2 YDEGEE. Trimming took off 3 bases at V and 1 base at J, with 17 bases between the two ends. The CDR3 covers 16 residues. The CDR3: CASSSRSTKLSYEQYF. The CDR3 nucleotides read TGTGCCAGCAGCTCCCGCTCGACAAAGTTGTCCTACGAGCAGTACTTC.

The chain combines TRBV12-5 with TRBJ1-4; no clear D. Germline V gene sequence: CDR1 LGHNT, CDR2 FRNRAP. V was cut by 4 bases and J by 7 bases, with 7 bases left in between. The CDR3 extends over 12 amino acids. The CDR3 reads CASGYPGEKLFF. CDR3 coding DNA: TGTGCTAGTGGTTATCCGGGTGAAAAACTGTTTTTT.

The sample holds one count of this clone. The chain combines TRBV6-2 or TRBV6-3 with TRBJ2-3, with TRBD2 as a possible D gene (5 bases). V dropped 4 bases and J dropped 3 bases, with 17 bases sitting between them. Germline V gene sequence: CDR1 MNHEY, CDR2 SVGEGT. The CDR3 runs to 16 residues. CDR3 bases: TGTGCCAGCAGTTCGGGGTCGTGGGGTCTAACAGATACGCAGTATTTT. Translated, it gives CASSSGSWGLTDTQYF.

The chain employs TRBV30 and TRBJ2-5; D remains ambiguous. Germline loops: CDR1 GTSNPN, CDR2 SVGIG (reference sequence). CDR3 length: 13 residues. Trimming cost V 4 bases and J 5 bases, with 14 bases left between them. CDR3 in amino acids: CAWNREHFETQYF. CDR3 DNA: TGTGCCTGGAATAGGGAACATTTCGAGACCCAGTACTTC.

The chain employs TRBV7-2 and TRBJ2-7; D call uncertain. This CDR3 region has 15 residues. The ends were cut back, 2 bases at V and 5 bases at J, with 16 bases in the middle. Germline loops: CDR1 SGHTA, CDR2 FQGNSA. The CDR3 region has the DNA TGTGCCAGCAGCTTACGGAGTCAGCCCGCCCACGAGCAGTACTTC. Its translation is CASSLRSQPAHEQYF.